This T cell receptor beta chain is from a study of identical twins (dated by TCRdb to 2016 to 2018). The study in broad terms: TCR alpha and beta repertoires from monozygotic twins, unrelated adults of various ages and cord blood were deep-sequenced to test whether fetal clonotypes persist. Replicate twin experiments were performed at different times using different library preparation protocols to rule out contamination. General study outcomes and caveats: Because the same donors could not be followed over many years, the conclusions relied on cross-sectional statistical analysis. Zero-insertion analyses could be partly confounded by invariant T cells such as MAIT and iNKT, though diverse VJ usage argued against such confounding for most clonotypes. Out-of-frame TCR alpha sequences shared between twins showed an excess of low generation-probability sequences compared with coincidental sharing between unrelated individuals. In monozygotic twins, recombination models systematically underestimated out-of-frame TCR alpha sharing, but the models matched the sharing seen between unrelated individuals. Fewer insertions were carried by abundant cord blood beta clonotypes; a weaker similar trend was observed in young adult naive repertoires, while no such trend was observed in memory repertoires. Excess twin sharing in beta out-of-frame sequences was weaker because fewer shared sequences lowered the signal-to-noise ratio.

The germline V gene encodes CDR1 SGDLS and CDR2 YYNGEE. The CDR3 numbers 15 residues from cysteine through phenylalanine. Only CDR3 DNA is held: 45 bases, read in frame from base 1. Trimming leaves V shorter by 2 bases and J shorter by 3 bases, with the junction holding 7 bases beyond the gene matches. Every donor in the study was a healthy Caucasian. Three pairs of female monozygotic twins, all aged about 18 to 30 years, made up the twin cohort. The RNA used for TCR libraries was isolated from peripheral blood mononuclear cells. This clonotype came up a few times. No antigen is known for it. No quality values exist for individual bases; no much larger clone is one base distant. Libraries were built with 5' RACE. The sample was run on an Illumina HiSeq 2000. A universal primer binding site was introduced by template switching, and a unique molecular identifier was present in the final cDNA, enabling accurate counting of TCR cDNA molecules. First-strand cDNA for TCR alpha and beta chains was synthesized from specific primers in the conserved constant-segment region. Each cDNA library was double barcoded, with a SMART-Mk sample barcode plus Illumina barcodes, to control for contamination. TruSeq adapter sequences along with Illumina sample barcodes were introduced in two successive PCR steps. The Illumina HiSeq platform was used with custom primers to sequence TCR alpha and beta cDNA libraries. In the authors' own workflow: MiGEC was used to process raw reads and extract unique molecular identifiers, and MiXCR was used to find CDR3 positions. Recombination models were inferred per individual with the repgenHMM and IGoR tools using an EM algorithm. Shared clonotype analysis was performed with the tcR package in R, normalizing sharing by the product of cloneset sizes. Out-of-frame nonproductive sequences were analyzed to study raw recombination free of thymic and clonal selection effects. TCRdb cleaned the public reads at Q25 with fastp, built clones with MiXCR and kept in-frame beta chains. Under each unique CDR3 protein, matching rows form one entry showing the most common genes and DNA. The V and J calls were not made by the authors but by TCRdb's processing. For this sample there are approximately 600,000 distinct CDR3 sequences; around 7.5% appear just once. The leading ten clones occupy roughly 1.6% of the sample.

This sample also belongs to another study, concerning yellow fever vaccine responses in identical twins. As that second paper reports: According to the authors, in identical twins the way T cells responded to vaccination appeared partly convergent and partly personalized. Focusing on identical twins, the study followed the T cell clones that responded to the vaccine, and did so with precision.

The chain employs TRBV9 and TRBJ2-7, with 8 bases matching TRBD1. This clonotype was sampled from a woman between 18 and 29 years old in good health. Material for sequencing was PBMCs. The CDR3 has the sequence CASSVGQGPYYEQYF. The DNA reads TGTGCCAGCAGCGTTGGACAGGGCCCCTACTACGAGCAGTACTTC.